Listed here are 21 T cell receptor beta chains from one sample, sequenced in a study of T cell repertoires in cytomegalovirus infection. TCRdb analysed the reads with MiXCR anew, one entry per CDR3 protein. The sample has about 330,000 distinct CDR3 sequences, more than 9% seen once. Sequencing was performed on PBMCs. The receptors were sampled from a human donor in good health (CMV status not recorded). Some clones in this sample may be carry-over from other donors' samples.

Many counts were recorded for this clonotype. The gene calls are TRBV20-1 and TRBJ2-7; D tentatively fits TRBD1 or TRBD2 (5 bases each). Germline V gene sequence: CDR1 DFQATT, CDR2 SNEGSKA (reference sequence). Deletions cut 8 bases from V and 4 bases from J, with 15 bases between. The CDR3 totals 12 residues. CDR3 nucleotides: TGCAGTAGACTGGGGGAGTCGTACGAGCAGTACTTC. It translates to CSRLGESYEQYF.

This clonotype came up many times. This sequence joins TRBV20-1 and TRBJ2-7; TRBD2 matches at 10 bases. The CDR3 totals 14 residues. V shed 6 bases, J shed 4 bases, and the junction held 9 bases outside the gene matches. Germline V CDR1 and CDR2: DFQATT, SNEGSKA (reference sequence). Here the CDR3 DNA reads TGCAGTGCACCACCCCGGACTAGCGGTTACGAGCAGTACTTC. It translates to CSAPPRTSGYEQYF.

This clonotype was seen at least ten times. CDR3 amino acids: CASSEYWAGAGMGNEQFF. The CDR3 DNA reads as TGTGCCAGCAGTGAATACTGGGCTGGCGCGGGAATGGGCAATGAGCAGTTCTTC. The chain links TRBV6-1 to TRBJ2-1; D possibly corresponds to TRBD2 (6 bases). Germline V gene sequence: CDR1 MNHNS, CDR2 SASEGT. V dropped 2 bases and J dropped 6 bases, with 23 bases sitting between them. This CDR3 is 18 amino acids long.

Here the CDR3 reads CASSLRRGANSPLHF. In nucleotides, the CDR3 is TGTGCCAGCAGCTTACGCCGGGGGGCAAATTCACCCCTCCACTTT. The V gene is TRBV7-9, the J gene TRBJ1-6; the D gene is possibly TRBD1 (6 bases). Germline V gene lookup returns CDR1 SEHNR and CDR2 FQNEAQ (reference sequence). This CDR3 has 15 residues. The ends were cut back, 2 bases at V and 7 bases at J, with 12 bases in the middle. Filled out from reference TRBV7-9 and TRBJ1-6, the complete variable domain reads DTGVSQNPRHKITKRGQNVTFRCDPISEHNRLYWYRQTLGQGPEFLTYFQNEAQLEKSRLLSDRFSAERPKGSFSTLEIQRTEQGDSAMYLCASSLRRGANSPLHFGNGTRLTVT.

This clonotype was seen repeatedly, ten times or more. This chain uses TRBV11-2 with TRBJ1-2, with TRBD1 matching 10 bases. The CDR3 length is 17 residues. Germline V gene data show CDR1 as SGHAT and CDR2 as FQNNGV. The V segment lost 5 bases and the J segment 8 bases; nucleotides outside the gene matches: 17. CDR3 sequence: CASSPGTGAPPRLGYTF. As DNA, the CDR3 is TGTGCCAGCAGCCCTGGGACAGGGGCCCCCCCCAGGCTAGGCTACACCTTC.

The chain uses TRBV12-3 or TRBV12-4 and TRBJ2-5, with D maybe TRBD2 (6 bases). The CDR3 loop spans 13 amino acids. V was shortened by 2 bases and J by 5 bases, with 9 bases between the two germline ends. The CDR3 protein is CASSLKRAETQYF. Written as DNA, the CDR3 is TGTGCCAGCAGTTTAAAGCGGGCGGAGACCCAGTACTTC.

The table lists this clonotype with a few counts. The chain has TRBV28 and TRBJ2-5, with D perhaps matching TRBD1 (6 bases). The CDR3 spans 14 residues. Germline V gene sequence: CDR1 MDHEN, CDR2 SYDVKM. V was trimmed by 4 bases and J by 7 bases, leaving 16 bases between them. The chain's CDR3 is CASSWTYRVGTQYF. DNA of the CDR3: TGTGCCAGCAGTTGGACCTACAGGGTTGGGACCCAGTACTTC. Full variable domain (remainder filled in from reference TRBV28 and TRBJ2-5): DVKVTQSSRYLVKRTGEKVFLECVQDMDHENMFWYRQDPGLGLRLIYFSYDVKMKEKGDIPEGYSVSREKKERFSLILESASTNQTSMYLCASSWTYRVGTQYFGPGTRLLVL.

This clonotype came up many times. This chain uses TRBV5-6 with TRBJ2-3; maybe TRBD2 (6 bases). V gave up 1 base and J gave up 2 bases, with 11 bases separating them. CDR1 SGHDT and CDR2 YYEEEE come from the germline V gene. There are 15 residues in the CDR3. The CDR3 DNA follows: TGTGCCAGCAGCTTGCATGGGGGGTACACAGATACGCAGTATTTT. This sequence encodes CASSLHGGYTDTQYF.

This clonotype was counted only a few times. This sequence joins TRBV6-2 or TRBV6-3 and TRBJ2-7; D is ambiguous. The germline V gene has CDR1 MNHEY and CDR2 SVGEGT. The CDR3 has 12 amino acids. V dropped 5 bases and J dropped 2 bases, with 7 bases sitting between them. Written as DNA, the CDR3 is TGTGCCAGCAGTGCCACAGCCTACGAGCAGTACTTC. As protein: CASSATAYEQYF.

This clonotype was recorded a few times. This sequence joins TRBV4-3 and TRBJ2-5, with TRBD2 identical over 8 bases. The CDR3 is made up of 18 amino acids. V was clipped by 0 bases and J by 2 bases; unmatched bases: 11. Germline V lookup: CDR1 LGHNA, CDR2 YSLEER. DNA for the CDR3: TGCGCCAGCAGCCAAGAAAATCAGCGGGAGCTGAAACAAGAGACCCAGTACTTC. Residues: CASSQENQRELKQETQYF.

This clonotype was seen a few times. This chain links TRBV25-1 with TRBJ1-4, with a tentative D call TRBD1 (5 bases). V dropped 6 bases and J dropped 5 bases, with 16 bases sitting between them. The CDR3 runs to 15 residues. The germline gives CDR1 MGHDK, CDR2 SYGVNS. For the CDR3, the DNA is TGTGCCAGCAGGGGGCCGGGACTGATGAATGAAAAACTGTTTTTT. Its protein is CASRGPGLMNEKLFF.

This clonotype appeared many times. CDR3 sequence (DNA): TGTGCCAGCAGCTTAGCGCCAGGTCTAGCGGGCTCAAAAACTGATACGCAGTATTTT. It translates to CASSLAPGLAGSKTDTQYF. The V call is TRBV7-6, the J call TRBJ2-3; TRBD2 aligns across 8 bases. This CDR3 has 19 amino acids. V trimming: 0 bases; J trimming: 6 bases; junction bases outside the gene matches: 17. The germline V gene has CDR1 SGHVS and CDR2 FNYEAQ.

This clonotype was counted between two and nine times. This sequence joins TRBV27 and TRBJ1-2; D is ambiguous. Trimming shortened V by 8 bases and J by 4 bases, and 17 bases separated the two germline ends. The CDR3 has 14 residues. CDR1 and CDR2 from the germline V gene are MNHEY and SMNVEV (reference sequence). The CDR3 spells CASAEARVVYGYTF. CDR3 in DNA: TGTGCCAGCGCTGAAGCAAGGGTCGTCTATGGCTACACCTTC.

This clonotype was recorded a few times. This chain links TRBV6-5 with TRBJ1-1; possible D gene TRBD1, 5 bases. Per germline, CDR1 MNHEY and CDR2 SVGAGI. CDR3 length: 16 amino acids. The germline V and J ends were trimmed by 6 bases and 0 bases, with 17 bases remaining between them. The CDR3 coding sequence is TGTGCCAGCAGCCAGGCCCCCCGGGGACTGAACACTGAAGCTTTCTTT. Translated, it gives CASSQAPRGLNTEAFF.

This clonotype was seen just once. Given a much more abundant clone one base away, this may be a read error. In DNA, the CDR3 is TGTGCCAGCAGTTTAGACGGGACGAACTATGGCTACACCTTC. Translating gives CASSLDGTNYGYTF. This chain uses TRBV28 with TRBJ1-2; D possibly corresponds to TRBD1 (5 bases). V was cut by 2 bases and J by 2 bases, with 9 bases left in between. This CDR3 region has 14 residues. Germline CDR1 MDHEN, CDR2 SYDVKM.

Turning to this clonotype: A single base separates this from a much larger clone, so it may be a read error. V usage is TRBV7-8 and J usage is TRBJ2-5; a possible D gene is TRBD2 (6 bases). CDR3 length equals 14 residues. The germline V gene has CDR1 SGHVS and CDR2 FQNEAQ. CDR3 region: CASSGGVTQATQYF. The CDR3 DNA reads as TGTGCCAGCAGCGGAGGGGTAACACAAGCGACCCAGTACTTC.

The chain couples TRBV14 to TRBJ1-1, with TRBD1 matching over 8 bases. V trimming: 4 bases; J trimming: 0 bases; junction bases outside the gene matches: 10. Germline V gene lookup returns CDR1 SGHDN and CDR2 FVKESK. The CDR3 covers 17 residues. CDR3 loop: CASSLGAGGPMNTEAFF. The CDR3 bases are TGTGCCAGCAGCCTGGGGGCAGGGGGCCCCATGAACACTGAAGCTTTCTTT. The full variable domain, with the rest looked up from reference TRBV14 and TRBJ1-1, is EAGVTQFPSHSVIEKGQTVTLRCDPISGHDNLYWYRRVMGKEIKFLLHFVKESKQDESGMPNNRFLAERTGGTYSTLKVQPAELEDSGVYFCASSLGAGGPMNTEAFFGQGTRLTVV.

V gene TRBV23-1 combines with J gene TRBJ2-1, with D possibly being TRBD1 (6 bases). TRBV23-1 is identified as an open reading frame with a role that is uncertain. Trimming removed 3 bases at V and 1 base at J, with 16 bases between. CDR3 size: 17 residues. CDR3 bases: TGCGCCAGCAGTCAGCCCCACAGGGCCGGTTCCTACAATGAGCAGTTCTTC. This encodes CASSQPHRAGSYNEQFF.

This clonotype was seen ten or more times. V is TRBV7-2 and J is TRBJ2-2; 8 bases agree with TRBD2. CDR1 SGHTA and CDR2 FQGNSA come from the germline V gene. J lost 6 bases, V lost 4 bases, and 13 bases had no gene match. The length of the CDR3 is 17 residues. The chain's CDR3 is CASSSPGLGGGAGELFF. The DNA for the CDR3 is TGTGCCAGCAGCTCGCCGGGACTAGGGGGTGGGGCCGGGGAGCTGTTTTTT.

This chain joins TRBV27 and TRBJ2-7; D remains ambiguous. V lost 6 bases, J lost 2 bases, and 20 bases lay in between. The CDR3 loop spans 16 amino acids. The germline gives CDR1 MNHEY, CDR2 SMNVEV (reference sequence). CDR3 residues: CASRPPGSILTYEQYF. The CDR3 DNA reads TGTGCCAGCAGACCCCCCGGGTCGATTCTCACCTACGAGCAGTACTTC.

The chain employs TRBV6-1 and TRBJ2-2; either TRBD1 or TRBD2 may supply D (5 bases each). Germline CDR1 is MNHNS and CDR2 is SASEGT. Trimming took 5 bases from V and 6 from J, leaving 19 bases between them. This CDR3 has 16 amino acids. DNA of the CDR3: TGTGCCAGCAGTTTGGTCCGTGGGGGAAGCGCCGGGGAGCTGTTTTTT. It codes for CASSLVRGGSAGELFF.